These 15 T cell receptor beta chains were sequenced from one sample in a study of response to subunit inactivated influenza vaccine. TCRdb re-analysed the RT-PCR reads in MiXCR, keeping a single row per CDR3 protein. The profile covers about 500,000 distinct CDR3 sequences, with approximately 6.9% appearing a single time and around 13% taken by the ten largest. The specimen comprised PBMCs from blood, sampled less than 25 months after vaccination. These receptors were obtained from a man between 50 and 69 years old who received an inactivated influenza vaccine.

This clonotype was detected a few times. This chain links TRBV7-2 with TRBJ2-5; TRBD2 agrees at 10 bases. The CDR3 contains 15 residues. The trim removed 0 bases at V and 9 bases at J, leaving 7 bases unmatched. Germline CDR1 reads SGHTA; CDR2 reads FQGNSA. DNA of the CDR3: TGTGCCAGCAGCTTAGCACTAGCGGGGTCCGGGGCCCAGTACTTC. Encoded protein: CASSLALAGSGAQYF.

In its sample, this clonotype was seen a few times. The chain carries TRBV2 and TRBJ2-1; 10 positions match TRBD2. The CDR3 is 15 residues long. Germline CDR1 and CDR2: SNHLY and FYNNEI. Trimming removed 6 bases from V and 4 bases from J; junction bases left unmatched: 6. The chain's CDR3 is CASRPSGGRYNEQFF. The CDR3 DNA reads TGTGCCAGCAGGCCTAGCGGGGGAAGATACAATGAGCAGTTCTTC.

This rearrangement joins TRBV18 to TRBJ2-3; D unclear. The ends were cut back, 3 bases at V and 5 bases at J, with 6 bases in the middle. CDR3 length: 12 residues. Germline V gives CDR1 KGHSH, CDR2 LQKENI. CDR3 DNA: TGTGCCAGCTCACCGGGCCGAGATACGCAGTATTTT. Translated, it gives CASSPGRDTQYF.

In this sample, this clonotype turned up a few times. The chain recombines TRBV6-1 with TRBJ2-1; 11 bases fit TRBD2. The CDR3 runs to 15 residues. Per the germline V gene, CDR1 is MNHNS and CDR2 is SASEGT. V shed 6 bases and J 5 bases; nucleotides not matched to a gene: 6. CDR3 nucleotide sequence: TGTGCCAGCAGGAGAGCTAGCGGGGGGAACAATGAGCAGTTCTTC. This sequence encodes CASRRASGGNNEQFF.

Details on this clonotype: One junction end disagrees with the germline gene, perhaps due to a read error. The V call is TRBV20-1, the J call TRBJ2-2, with unresolved D. Germline V gene lookup returns CDR1 DFQATT and CDR2 SNEGSKA (reference sequence). This CDR3 has 15 amino acids. CDR3 sequence: CRARDLYGSTGELFF. Written as DNA, the CDR3 is TGCAGAGCTAGAGATCTCTATGGGTCCACCGGGGAGCTGTTTTTT.

The rearrangement joins TRBV7-2 to TRBJ2-2; D is uncertain. V was shortened by 2 bases and J by 8 bases, with 12 bases between the two germline ends. CDR1 and CDR2 from the germline V gene are SGHTA and FQGNSA. This CDR3 has 14 amino acids. CDR3 protein: CASSLMLSAGELFF. The DNA of the CDR3 is TGTGCCAGCAGCTTAATGTTAAGTGCGGGGGAGCTGTTTTTT.

This clonotype was detected ten times or more. This sequence joins TRBV5-5 and TRBJ1-5; D is uncertain. The V gene lost 5 bases and the J gene lost 0 bases, with 12 bases spanning the gap. Germline lookup yields CDR1 SGHKS and CDR2 YYEKEE (reference sequence). The CDR3 extends over 15 amino acids. The CDR3 loop is CASSWTGYSNQPQHF. The CDR3 DNA reads as TGTGCCAGCAGTTGGACGGGTTATAGCAATCAGCCCCAGCATTTT.

Ten or more counts support this clonotype. V gene TRBV27 combines with J gene TRBJ2-2; D is ambiguous. V was cut by 2 bases and J by 4 bases, with 8 bases left in between. Germline assignment: CDR1 MNHEY and CDR2 SMNVEV (reference sequence). The CDR3 spans 14 residues. Here the CDR3 reads CASSLGALTGELFF. The CDR3 DNA reads TGTGCCAGCAGTTTAGGAGCGCTCACCGGGGAGCTGTTTTTT.

This clonotype was seen a handful of times. The chain employs TRBV28 and TRBJ1-1, with TRBD1 matching 7 bases. V shed 8 bases, J shed 4 bases, and the junction held 10 bases outside the gene matches. The CDR3 is 14 residues long. Germline-derived CDR1 and CDR2 are MDHEN and SYDVKM. CDR3 nucleotides: TGTGCCAGCTGGTCAACAGGGGAAGGCACTGAAGCTTTCTTT. Translated, it gives CASWSTGEGTEAFF.

This chain connects TRBV20-1 to TRBJ1-2, with D unresolved. The CDR3 runs to 15 residues. CDR1 DFQATT and CDR2 SNEGSKA come from the germline V gene (reference sequence). V was pared by 0 bases and J by 6 bases, with 17 bases between. The CDR3 here is CSARDLGSGGDGYTF. CDR3 sequence (DNA): TGCAGTGCTAGAGATCTCGGTTCAGGCGGGGATGGCTACACCTTC.

CDR3 sequence (DNA): TGTGCCAGCAGTTTAGCGGGAAATTCACCCCTCCACTTT. Translating it yields CASSLAGNSPLHF. The chain carries TRBV12-3 or TRBV12-4 and TRBJ1-6; D gene ambiguous. V gave up 0 bases and J gave up 7 bases, with 4 bases separating them. The CDR3 covers 13 residues.

This chain connects TRBV18 to TRBJ2-7, with D unclear. Germline V gene sequence: CDR1 KGHSH, CDR2 LQKENI. The CDR3 has 15 residues. V shed 0 bases and J shed 6 bases, with 15 bases lying between them. CDR3 DNA: TGTGCCAGCTCACCACCCCCTCGGATCCCGGGCGAGCAGTACTTC. As protein: CASSPPPRIPGEQYF. Full variable domain (missing parts from reference TRBV18 and TRBJ2-7): NAGVMQNPRHLVRRRGQEARLRCSPMKGHSHVYWYRQLPEEGLKFMVYLQKENIIDESGMPKERFSAEFPKEGPSILRIQQVVRGDSAAYFCASSPPPRIPGEQYFGPGTRLTVT.

This clonotype appeared a single time. The J gene is TRBJ1-1, the V gene TRBV2; D gene unclear. Germline values: CDR1 SNHLY, CDR2 FYNNEI. The CDR3 totals 11 residues. The V end lost 4 bases, the J end lost 6 bases, and 6 bases lay between the germline ends. The CDR3 DNA is TGTGCCAGCAGTGCGACTTCTGAAGCTTTCTTT. Amino acids: CASSATSEAFF. Combining the CDR3 with reference TRBV2 and TRBJ1-1 gives the whole variable domain EPEVTQTPSHQVTQMGQEVILRCVPISNHLYFYWYRQILGQKVEFLVSFYNNEISEKSEIFDDQFSVERPDGSNFTLKIRSTKLEDSAMYFCASSATSEAFFGQGTRLTVV.

This sequence joins TRBV5-1 and TRBJ2-4; D is possibly TRBD2 (7 bases). Germline V gene lookup returns CDR1 SGHRS and CDR2 YFSETQ. The ends were cut back, 4 bases at V and 6 bases at J, with 11 bases in the middle. The CDR3 loop spans 13 amino acids. CDR3 in amino acids: CASSEGGGNIQYF. CDR3 bases: TGCGCCAGCAGCGAAGGGGGGGGAAACATTCAGTACTTC.

V gene TRBV3-1 combines with J gene TRBJ2-3; D is uncertain. This CDR3 has 14 residues. Germline values: CDR1 LGHDT, CDR2 YNNKEL (reference sequence). The V end lost 2 bases, the J end lost 1 base, and 7 bases lay between the germline ends. The CDR3 bases are TGTGCCAGCAGCCAAAACGGAGGCACAGATACGCAGTATTTT. It yields the protein CASSQNGGTDTQYF.